The present TCR beta chain was sequenced within a study of T cell clonality in common variable immunodeficiency. Data came from immunoSEQ multiplex PCR; TCRdb stores just in-frame clones and leaves some out. The sample presents about 60,000 clones, none singletons. Study-wide points: Patient heterogeneity in the CVID cohort limited correlations between repertoire features and clinical complications. CVID subjects shared fewer TCRbeta clones than healthy controls did. Common variable immunodeficiency TCR beta sequences reportedly had fewer deletions and N-nucleotide insertions.

CDR3 length: 16 amino acids. Losses at the gene ends were 3 bases for V and 7 bases for J; bases not matched to a gene: 9. Germline V CDR1 and CDR2: MNHNS, SASEGT. Many counts were recorded for this clone. Its specificity is not known. The read ends 3 residues before the CDR3 terminus; that terminus is restored from the germline J gene. The rearrangement uses TRBV6-1 and TRBJ1-6; 7 positions match TRBD1. The sample was peripheral blood mononuclear cells. This TCR derives from a person aged 18 to 75 in good health. CDR3 sequence reads: CASSEYPDRRNSPLHF. CDR3 DNA (partial): TGTGCCAGCAGTGAGTACCCGGACAGGAGAAATTCACCC.